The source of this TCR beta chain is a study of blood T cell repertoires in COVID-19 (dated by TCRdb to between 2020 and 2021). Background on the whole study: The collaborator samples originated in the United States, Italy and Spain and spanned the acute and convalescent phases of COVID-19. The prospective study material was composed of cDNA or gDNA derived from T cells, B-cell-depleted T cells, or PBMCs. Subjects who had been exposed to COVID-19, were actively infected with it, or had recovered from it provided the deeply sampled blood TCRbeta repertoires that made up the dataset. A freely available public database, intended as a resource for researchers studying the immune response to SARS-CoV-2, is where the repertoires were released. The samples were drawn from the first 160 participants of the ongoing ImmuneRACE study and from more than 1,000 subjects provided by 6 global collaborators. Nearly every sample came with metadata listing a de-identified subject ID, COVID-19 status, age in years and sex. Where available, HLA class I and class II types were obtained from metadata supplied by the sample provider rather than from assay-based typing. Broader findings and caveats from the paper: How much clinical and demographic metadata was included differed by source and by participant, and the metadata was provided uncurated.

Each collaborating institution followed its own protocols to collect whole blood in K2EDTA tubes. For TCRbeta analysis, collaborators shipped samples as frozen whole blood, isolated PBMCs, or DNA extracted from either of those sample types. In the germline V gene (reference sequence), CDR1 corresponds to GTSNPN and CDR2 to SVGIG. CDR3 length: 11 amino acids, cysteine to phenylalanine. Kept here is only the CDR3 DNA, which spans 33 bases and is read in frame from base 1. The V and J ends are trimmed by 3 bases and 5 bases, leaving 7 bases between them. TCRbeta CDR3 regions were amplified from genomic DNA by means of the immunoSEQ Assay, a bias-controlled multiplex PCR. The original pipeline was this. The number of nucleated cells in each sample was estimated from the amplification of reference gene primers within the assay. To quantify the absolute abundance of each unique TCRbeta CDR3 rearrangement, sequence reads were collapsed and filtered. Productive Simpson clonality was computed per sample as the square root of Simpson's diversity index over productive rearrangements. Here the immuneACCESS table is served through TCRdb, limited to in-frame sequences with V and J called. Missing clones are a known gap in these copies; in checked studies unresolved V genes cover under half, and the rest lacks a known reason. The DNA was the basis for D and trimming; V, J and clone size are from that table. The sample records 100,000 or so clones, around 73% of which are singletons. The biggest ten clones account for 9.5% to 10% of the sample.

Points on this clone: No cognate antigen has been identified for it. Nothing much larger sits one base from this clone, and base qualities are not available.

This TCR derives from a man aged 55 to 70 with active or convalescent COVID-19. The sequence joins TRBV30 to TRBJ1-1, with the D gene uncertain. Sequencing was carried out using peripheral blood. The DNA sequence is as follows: TGTGCCTGGAGCAGGATAACTGAAGCTTTCTTT. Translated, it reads CAWSRITEAFF.